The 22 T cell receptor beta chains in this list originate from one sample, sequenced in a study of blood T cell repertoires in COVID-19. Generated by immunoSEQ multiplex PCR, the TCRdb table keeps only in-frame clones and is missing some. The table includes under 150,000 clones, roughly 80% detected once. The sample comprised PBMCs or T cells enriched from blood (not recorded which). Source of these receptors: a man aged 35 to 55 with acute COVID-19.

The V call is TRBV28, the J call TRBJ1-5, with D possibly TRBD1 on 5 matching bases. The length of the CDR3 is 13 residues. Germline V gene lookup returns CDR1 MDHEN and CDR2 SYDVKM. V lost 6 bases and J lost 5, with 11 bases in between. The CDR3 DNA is TGTGCCAGCAGCCAGCGGGGCCATCAGCCCCAGCATTTT. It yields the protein CASSQRGHQPQHF.

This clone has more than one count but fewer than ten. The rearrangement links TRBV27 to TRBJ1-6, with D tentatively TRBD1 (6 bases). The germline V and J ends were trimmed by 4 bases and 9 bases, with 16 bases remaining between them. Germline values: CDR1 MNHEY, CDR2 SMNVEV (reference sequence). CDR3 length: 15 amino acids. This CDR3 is CASSSGLSGASPLHF. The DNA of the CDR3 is TGTGCCAGCAGTTCTGGCCTTTCAGGGGCTTCACCCCTCCACTTT.

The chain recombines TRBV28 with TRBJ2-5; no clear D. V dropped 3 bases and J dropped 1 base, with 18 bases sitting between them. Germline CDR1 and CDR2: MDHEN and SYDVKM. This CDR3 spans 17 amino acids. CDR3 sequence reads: CASSFKPVRSAQETQYF. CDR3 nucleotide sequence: TGTGCCAGCAGTTTTAAGCCGGTTCGAAGCGCCCAAGAGACCCAGTACTTC.

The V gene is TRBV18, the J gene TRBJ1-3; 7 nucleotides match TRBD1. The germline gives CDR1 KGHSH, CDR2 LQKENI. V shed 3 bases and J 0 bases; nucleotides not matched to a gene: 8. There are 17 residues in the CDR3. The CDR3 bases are TGTGCCAGCTCACCCATGGGACAGACAAGCTCTGGAAACACCATATATTTT. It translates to CASSPMGQTSSGNTIYF.

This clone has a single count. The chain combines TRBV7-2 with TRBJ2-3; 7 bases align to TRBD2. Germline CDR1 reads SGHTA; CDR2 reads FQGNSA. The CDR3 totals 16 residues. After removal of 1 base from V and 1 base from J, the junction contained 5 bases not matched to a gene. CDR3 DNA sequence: TGTGCCAGCAGCTTAGATTGGAGCGGGGGCACAGATACGCAGTATTTT. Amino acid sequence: CASSLDWSGGTDTQYF.

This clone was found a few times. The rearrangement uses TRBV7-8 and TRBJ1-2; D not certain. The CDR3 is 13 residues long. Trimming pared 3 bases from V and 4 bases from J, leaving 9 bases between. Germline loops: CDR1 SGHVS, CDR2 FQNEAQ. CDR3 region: CASSLSRGYGYTF. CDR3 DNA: TGTGCCAGCAGCTTGTCTCGGGGCTATGGCTACACCTTC. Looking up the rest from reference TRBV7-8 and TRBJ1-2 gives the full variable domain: GAGVSQSPRYKVAKRGQDVALRCDPISGHVSLFWYQQALGQGPEFLTYFQNEAQLDKSGLPSDRFFAERPEGSVSTLKIQRTQQEDSAVYLCASSLSRGYGYTFGSGTRLTVV.

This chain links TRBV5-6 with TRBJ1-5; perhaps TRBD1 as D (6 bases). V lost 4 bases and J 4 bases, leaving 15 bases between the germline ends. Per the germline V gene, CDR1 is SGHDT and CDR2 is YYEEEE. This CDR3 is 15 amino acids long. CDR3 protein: CASSDRGQNNQPQHF. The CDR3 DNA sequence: TGTGCCAGCAGCGACCGGGGACAAAATAATCAGCCCCAGCATTTT.

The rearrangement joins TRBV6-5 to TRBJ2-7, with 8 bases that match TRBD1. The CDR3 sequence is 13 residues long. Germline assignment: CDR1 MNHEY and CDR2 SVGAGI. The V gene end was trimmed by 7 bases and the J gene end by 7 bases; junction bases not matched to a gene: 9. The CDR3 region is CASTRTGQEEQYF. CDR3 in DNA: TGTGCCAGCACCCGGACAGGGCAGGAAGAGCAGTACTTC.

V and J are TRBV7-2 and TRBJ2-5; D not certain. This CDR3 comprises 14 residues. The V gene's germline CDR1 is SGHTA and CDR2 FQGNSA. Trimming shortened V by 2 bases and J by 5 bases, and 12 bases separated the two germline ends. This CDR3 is CASSLKTSRETQYF. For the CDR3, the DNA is TGTGCCAGCAGCTTAAAAACCTCCCGGGAGACCCAGTACTTC.

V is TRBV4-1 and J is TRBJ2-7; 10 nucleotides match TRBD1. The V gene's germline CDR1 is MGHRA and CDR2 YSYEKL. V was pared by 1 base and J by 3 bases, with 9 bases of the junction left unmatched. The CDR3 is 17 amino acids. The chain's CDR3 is CASSQGIVTGGIYEQYF. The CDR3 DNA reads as TGCGCCAGCAGCCAAGGTATCGTGACAGGGGGCATCTACGAGCAGTACTTC.

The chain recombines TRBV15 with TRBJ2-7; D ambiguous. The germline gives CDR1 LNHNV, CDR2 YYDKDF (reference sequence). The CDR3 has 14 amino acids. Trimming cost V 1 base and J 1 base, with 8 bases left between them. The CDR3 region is CATSRGQHSYEQYF. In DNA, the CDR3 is TGTGCCACCAGCAGAGGGCAACATTCCTACGAGCAGTACTTC.

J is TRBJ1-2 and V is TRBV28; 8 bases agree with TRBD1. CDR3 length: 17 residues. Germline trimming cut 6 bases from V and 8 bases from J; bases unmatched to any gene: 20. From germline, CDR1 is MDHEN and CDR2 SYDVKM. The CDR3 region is CASRTQGGTTNLGGYTF. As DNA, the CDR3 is TGTGCCAGCAGGACACAGGGGGGCACGACAAACTTGGGCGGCTACACCTTC.

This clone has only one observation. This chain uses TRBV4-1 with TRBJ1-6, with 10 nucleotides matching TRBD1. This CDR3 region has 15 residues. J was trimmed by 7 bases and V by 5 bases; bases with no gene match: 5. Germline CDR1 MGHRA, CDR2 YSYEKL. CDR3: CASSGRDRGNSPLHF. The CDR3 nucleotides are TGCGCCAGCAGCGGACGGGACAGGGGCAATTCACCCCTCCACTTT.

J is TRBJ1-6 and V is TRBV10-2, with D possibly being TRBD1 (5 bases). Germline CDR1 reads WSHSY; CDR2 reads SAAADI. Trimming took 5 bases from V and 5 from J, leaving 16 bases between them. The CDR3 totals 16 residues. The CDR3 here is CASSRDGGIHNSPLHF. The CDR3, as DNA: TGCGCCAGCAGTAGAGACGGGGGGATCCATAATTCACCCCTCCACTTT.

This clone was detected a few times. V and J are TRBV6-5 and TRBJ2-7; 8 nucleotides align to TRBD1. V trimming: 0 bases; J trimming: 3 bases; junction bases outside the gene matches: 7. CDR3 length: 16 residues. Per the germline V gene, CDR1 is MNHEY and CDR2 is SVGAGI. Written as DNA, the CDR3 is TGTGCCAGCAGTTACTCTGTGACAGGGGCCAGCTACGAGCAGTACTTC. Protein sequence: CASSYSVTGASYEQYF.

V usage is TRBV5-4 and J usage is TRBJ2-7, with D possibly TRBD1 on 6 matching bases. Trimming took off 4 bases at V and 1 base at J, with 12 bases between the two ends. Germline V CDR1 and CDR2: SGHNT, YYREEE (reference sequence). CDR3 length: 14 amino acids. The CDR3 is CASSLGTNSYEQYF. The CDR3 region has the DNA TGTGCCAGCAGCCTCGGGACAAATTCCTACGAGCAGTACTTC.

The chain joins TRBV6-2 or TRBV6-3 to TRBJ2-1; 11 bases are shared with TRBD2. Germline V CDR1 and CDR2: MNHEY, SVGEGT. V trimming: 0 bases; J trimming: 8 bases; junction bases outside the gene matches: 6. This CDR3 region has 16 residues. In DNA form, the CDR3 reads TGTGCCAGCAGTTACTCACTAGCGGGGGATGAGGATGAGCAGTTCTTC. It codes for CASSYSLAGDEDEQFF.

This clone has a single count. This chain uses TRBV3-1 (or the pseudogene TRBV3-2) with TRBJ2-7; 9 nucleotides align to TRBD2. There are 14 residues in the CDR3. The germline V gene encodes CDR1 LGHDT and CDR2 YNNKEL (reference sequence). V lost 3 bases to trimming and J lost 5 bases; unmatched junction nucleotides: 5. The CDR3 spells CASSQASGINEQYF. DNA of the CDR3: TGTGCCAGCAGCCAGGCTAGCGGGATCAACGAGCAGTACTTC.

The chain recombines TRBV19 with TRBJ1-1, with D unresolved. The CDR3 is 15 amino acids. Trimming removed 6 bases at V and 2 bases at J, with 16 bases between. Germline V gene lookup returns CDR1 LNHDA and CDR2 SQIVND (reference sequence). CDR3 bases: TGTGCCAGTAGCCCCCCCGGGTCAAAAAACACTGAAGCTTTCTTT. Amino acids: CASSPPGSKNTEAFF.

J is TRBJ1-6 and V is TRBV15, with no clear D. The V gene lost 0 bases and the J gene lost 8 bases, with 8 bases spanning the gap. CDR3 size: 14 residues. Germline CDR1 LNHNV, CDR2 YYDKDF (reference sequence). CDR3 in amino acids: CATSRDTFDSPLHF. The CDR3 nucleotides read TGTGCCACCAGCAGAGATACTTTTGATTCACCCCTCCACTTT.

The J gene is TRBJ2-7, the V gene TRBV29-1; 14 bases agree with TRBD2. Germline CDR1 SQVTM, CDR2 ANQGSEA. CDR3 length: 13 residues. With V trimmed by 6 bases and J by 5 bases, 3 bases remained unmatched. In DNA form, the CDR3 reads TGCAGCGTCGGGACTAGCGGGAGTGACGAGCAGTACTTC. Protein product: CSVGTSGSDEQYF.

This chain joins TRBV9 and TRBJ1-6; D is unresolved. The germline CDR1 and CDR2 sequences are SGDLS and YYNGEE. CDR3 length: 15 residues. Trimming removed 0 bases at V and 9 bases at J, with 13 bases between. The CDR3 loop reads CASSVGAGGSSPLHF. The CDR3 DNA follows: TGTGCCAGCAGCGTAGGGGCAGGTGGTAGTTCACCCCTCCACTTT.